This TCR beta chain was sequenced in a study of identical twins. The CDR3 contains 13 residues. Deletions cut 5 bases from V and 6 bases from J, with 10 bases between. Germline CDR1 is SGHVS and CDR2 is FNYEAQ. The cDNA had a unique molecular identifier and a template-switch universal primer site. TCRdb used MiXCR to reprocess the 5' RACE reads, holding one entry per CDR3 protein. The data hold 430,000 or so distinct CDR3 sequences, with approximately 24% observed a single time. The same specimen was also included in a second study, on T cells expressing NK-cell markers. Per that study: No clear determination of HCMV specificity was made for expanded NKG2C+ T cell clones.

The origin of this receptor is a woman aged 18-29 years in good health. This chain links TRBV7-6 with TRBJ2-2; the D is unclear. The sample was CD4+ T cells sorted from blood. CDR3 nucleotides: TGTGCCAGCAGCCCAAGGGTTGCCGGGGAGCTGTTTTTT. The encoded protein is CASSPRVAGELFF.